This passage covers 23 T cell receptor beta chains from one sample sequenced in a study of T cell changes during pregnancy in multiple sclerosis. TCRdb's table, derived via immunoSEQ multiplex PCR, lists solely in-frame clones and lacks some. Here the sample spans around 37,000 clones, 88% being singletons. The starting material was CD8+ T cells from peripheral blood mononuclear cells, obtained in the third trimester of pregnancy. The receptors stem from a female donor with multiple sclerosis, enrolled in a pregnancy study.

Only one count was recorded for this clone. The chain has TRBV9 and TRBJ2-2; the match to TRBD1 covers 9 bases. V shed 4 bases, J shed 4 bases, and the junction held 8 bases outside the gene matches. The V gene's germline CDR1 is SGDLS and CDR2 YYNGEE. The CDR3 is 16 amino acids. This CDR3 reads CASSPRDRAGTGELFF. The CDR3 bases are TGTGCCAGCAGCCCCAGGGACAGGGCGGGCACCGGGGAGCTGTTTTTT.

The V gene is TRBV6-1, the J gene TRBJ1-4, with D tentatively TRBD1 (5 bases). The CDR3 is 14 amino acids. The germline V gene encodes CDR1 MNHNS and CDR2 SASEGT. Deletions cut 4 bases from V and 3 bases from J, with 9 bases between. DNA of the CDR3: TGTGCCAGCAGTGGTGACAGCCCTAATGAAAAACTGTTTTTT. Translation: CASSGDSPNEKLFF.

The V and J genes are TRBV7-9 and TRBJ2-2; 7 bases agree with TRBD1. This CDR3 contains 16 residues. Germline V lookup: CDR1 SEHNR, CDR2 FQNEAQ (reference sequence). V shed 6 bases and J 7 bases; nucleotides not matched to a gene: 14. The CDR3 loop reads CASSPNIGGLGGELFF. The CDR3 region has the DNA TGTGCCAGCAGTCCCAATATAGGGGGCCTCGGCGGGGAGCTGTTTTTT.

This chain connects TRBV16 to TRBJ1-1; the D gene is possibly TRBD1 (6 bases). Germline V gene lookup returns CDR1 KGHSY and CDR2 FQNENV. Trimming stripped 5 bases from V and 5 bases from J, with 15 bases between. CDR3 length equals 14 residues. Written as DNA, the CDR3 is TGTGCCAGCAGCATGGGGGACATTTGGACTGAAGCTTTCTTT. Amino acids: CASSMGDIWTEAFF.

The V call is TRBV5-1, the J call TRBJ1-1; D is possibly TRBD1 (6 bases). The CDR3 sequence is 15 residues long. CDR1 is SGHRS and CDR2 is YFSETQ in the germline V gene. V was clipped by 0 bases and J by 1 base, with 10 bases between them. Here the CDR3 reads CASSLGAGANTEAFF. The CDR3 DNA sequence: TGCGCCAGCAGCTTGGGGGCAGGGGCGAACACTGAAGCTTTCTTT. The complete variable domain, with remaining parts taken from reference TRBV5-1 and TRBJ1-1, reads KAGVTQTPRYLIKTRGQQVTLSCSPISGHRSVSWYQQTPGQGLQFLFEYFSETQRNKGNFPGRFSGRQFSNSRSEMNVSTLELGDSALYLCASSLGAGANTEAFFGQGTRLTVV.

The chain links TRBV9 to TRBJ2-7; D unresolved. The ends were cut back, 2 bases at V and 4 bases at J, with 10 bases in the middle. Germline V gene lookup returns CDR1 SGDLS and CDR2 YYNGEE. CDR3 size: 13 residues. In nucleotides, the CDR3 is TGTGCCAGCAGCGTCGGTTTAGCATACGAGCAGTACTTC. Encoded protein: CASSVGLAYEQYF. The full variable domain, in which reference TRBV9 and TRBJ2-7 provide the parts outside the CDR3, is DSGVTQTPKHLITATGQRVTLRCSPRSGDLSVYWYQQSLDQGLQFLIQYYNGEERAKGNILERFSAQQFPDLHSELNLSSLELGDSALYFCASSVGLAYEQYFGPGTRLTVT.

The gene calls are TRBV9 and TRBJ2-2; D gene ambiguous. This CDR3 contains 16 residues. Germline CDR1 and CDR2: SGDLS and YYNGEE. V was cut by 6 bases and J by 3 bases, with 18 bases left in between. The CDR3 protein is CASTSRSVDYTGELFF. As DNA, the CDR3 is TGTGCCAGCACCTCCAGGTCGGTTGATTACACCGGGGAGCTGTTTTTT. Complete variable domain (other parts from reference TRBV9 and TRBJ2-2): DSGVTQTPKHLITATGQRVTLRCSPRSGDLSVYWYQQSLDQGLQFLIQYYNGEERAKGNILERFSAQQFPDLHSELNLSSLELGDSALYFCASTSRSVDYTGELFFGEGSRLTVL.

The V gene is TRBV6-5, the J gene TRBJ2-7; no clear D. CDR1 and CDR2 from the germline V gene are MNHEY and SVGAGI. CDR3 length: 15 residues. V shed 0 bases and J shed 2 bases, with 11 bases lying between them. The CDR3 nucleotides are TGTGCCAGCAGTTACTCATCGCGGAAAGCCTACGAGCAGTACTTC. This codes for CASSYSSRKAYEQYF.

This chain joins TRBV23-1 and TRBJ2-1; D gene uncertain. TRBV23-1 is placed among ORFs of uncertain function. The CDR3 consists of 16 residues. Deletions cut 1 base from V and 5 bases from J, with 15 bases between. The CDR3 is CASSQFPLYRHNEQFF. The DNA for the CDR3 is TGCGCCAGCAGTCAATTCCCCTTATACAGACACAATGAGCAGTTCTTC.

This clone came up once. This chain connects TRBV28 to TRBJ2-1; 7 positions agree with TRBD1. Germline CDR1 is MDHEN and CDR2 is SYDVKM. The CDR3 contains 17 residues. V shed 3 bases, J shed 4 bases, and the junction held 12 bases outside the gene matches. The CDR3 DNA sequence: TGTGCCAGCAGTTTCAGGGGGTTCCAGACAATTTACAATGAGCAGTTCTTC. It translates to CASSFRGFQTIYNEQFF.

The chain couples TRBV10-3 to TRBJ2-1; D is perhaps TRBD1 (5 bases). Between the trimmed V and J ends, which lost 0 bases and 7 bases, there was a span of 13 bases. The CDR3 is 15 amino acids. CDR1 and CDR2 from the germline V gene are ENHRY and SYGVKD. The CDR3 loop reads CAISESVMGRNEQFF. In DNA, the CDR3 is TGTGCCATCAGTGAGTCGGTCATGGGGCGGAATGAGCAGTTCTTC.

DNA of the CDR3: TGTGCCAGCAGCCAAGCGCAGGTCTACGAGCAGTACTTC. Its protein product is CASSQAQVYEQYF. The V call is TRBV14, the J call TRBJ2-7, with D unresolved. This CDR3 contains 13 residues. Per germline, CDR1 SGHDN and CDR2 FVKESK. V was trimmed by 1 base and J by 3 bases, leaving 7 bases between them.

CDR3 amino acids: CSVEPAGANYGYTF. As DNA, the CDR3 is TGCAGCGTTGAGCCGGCAGGGGCTAACTATGGCTACACCTTC. J is TRBJ1-2 and V is TRBV29-1; TRBD1 is a possible D gene (6 bases). This CDR3 has 14 amino acids. V lost 3 bases and J 0 bases, leaving 11 bases between the germline ends. CDR1 and CDR2 (germline): SQVTM, ANQGSEA.

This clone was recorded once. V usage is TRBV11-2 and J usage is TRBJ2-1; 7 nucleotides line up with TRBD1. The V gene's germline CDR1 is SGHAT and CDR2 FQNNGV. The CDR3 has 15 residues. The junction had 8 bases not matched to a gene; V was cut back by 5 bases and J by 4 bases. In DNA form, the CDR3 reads TGTGCCAGCAGCCAAGGACAGGAGTCTTACAATGAGCAGTTCTTC. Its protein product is CASSQGQESYNEQFF. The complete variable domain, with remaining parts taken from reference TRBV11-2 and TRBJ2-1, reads EAGVAQSPRYKIIEKRQSVAFWCNPISGHATLYWYQQILGQGPKLLIQFQNNGVVDDSQLPKDRFSAERLKGVDSTLKIQPAKLEDSAVYLCASSQGQESYNEQFFGPGTRLTVL.

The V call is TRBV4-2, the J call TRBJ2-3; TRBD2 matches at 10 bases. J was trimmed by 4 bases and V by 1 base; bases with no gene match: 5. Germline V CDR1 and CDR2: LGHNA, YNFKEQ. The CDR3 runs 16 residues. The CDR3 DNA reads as TGTGCCAGCAGCCAAGTAAGCGGGGGGGTAGCAGATACGCAGTATTTT. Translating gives CASSQVSGGVADTQYF.

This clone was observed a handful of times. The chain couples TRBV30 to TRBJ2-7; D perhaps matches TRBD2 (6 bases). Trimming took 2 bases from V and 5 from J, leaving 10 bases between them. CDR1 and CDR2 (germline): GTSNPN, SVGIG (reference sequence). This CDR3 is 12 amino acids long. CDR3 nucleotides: TGTGCCTGGAGTAAATCGGGGGACGAGCAGTACTTC. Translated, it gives CAWSKSGDEQYF.

The CDR3 nucleotides read TGTGCCAGCAGCGTAGGGACAGAAGAGACCCAGTACTTC. Translation gives CASSVGTEETQYF. The V and J genes are TRBV9 and TRBJ2-5; TRBD1 is a possible D gene (6 bases). Trimming took off 0 bases at V and 3 bases at J, with 6 bases between the two ends. The germline CDR1 and CDR2 sequences are SGDLS and YYNGEE. The CDR3 loop spans 13 amino acids.

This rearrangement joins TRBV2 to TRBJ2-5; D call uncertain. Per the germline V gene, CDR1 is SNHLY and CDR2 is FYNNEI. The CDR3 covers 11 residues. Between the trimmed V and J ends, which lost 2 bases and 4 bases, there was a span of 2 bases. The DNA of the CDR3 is TGTGCCAGCAGTGAACGAGAGACCCAGTACTTC. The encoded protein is CASSERETQYF. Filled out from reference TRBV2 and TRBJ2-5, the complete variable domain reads EPEVTQTPSHQVTQMGQEVILRCVPISNHLYFYWYRQILGQKVEFLVSFYNNEISEKSEIFDDQFSVERPDGSNFTLKIRSTKLEDSAMYFCASSERETQYFGPGTRLLVL.

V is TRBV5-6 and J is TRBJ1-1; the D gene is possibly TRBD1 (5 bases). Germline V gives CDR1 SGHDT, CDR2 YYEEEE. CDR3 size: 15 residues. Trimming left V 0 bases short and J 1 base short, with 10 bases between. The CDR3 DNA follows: TGTGCCAGCAGCTTGGGGGCCGGGGGGAACACTGAAGCTTTCTTT. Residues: CASSLGAGGNTEAFF.

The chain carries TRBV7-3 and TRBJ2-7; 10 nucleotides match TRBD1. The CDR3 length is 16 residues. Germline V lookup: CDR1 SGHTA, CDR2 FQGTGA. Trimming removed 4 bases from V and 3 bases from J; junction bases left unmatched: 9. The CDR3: CASSCAPGTGVYEQYF. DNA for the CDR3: TGTGCCAGCAGCTGCGCCCCCGGGACAGGGGTCTACGAGCAGTACTTC.

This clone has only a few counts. The CDR3 reads CASSEMGAGEQYF. In DNA form, the CDR3 reads TGTGCCAGCAGCGAAATGGGGGCCGGAGAGCAGTACTTC. This chain connects TRBV9 to TRBJ2-7, with D maybe TRBD1 (6 bases). Trimming removed 3 bases from V and 7 bases from J, with 14 bases in between. The CDR3 has 13 amino acids. Germline V gives CDR1 SGDLS, CDR2 YYNGEE.

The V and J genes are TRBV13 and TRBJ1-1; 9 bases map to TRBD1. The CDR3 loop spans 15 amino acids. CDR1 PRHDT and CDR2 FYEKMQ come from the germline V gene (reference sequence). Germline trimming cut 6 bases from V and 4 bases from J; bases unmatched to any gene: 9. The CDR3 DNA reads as TGTGCCAGCAGATTCGCCGGGACAGGGCCCACTGAAGCTTTCTTT. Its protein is CASRFAGTGPTEAFF.

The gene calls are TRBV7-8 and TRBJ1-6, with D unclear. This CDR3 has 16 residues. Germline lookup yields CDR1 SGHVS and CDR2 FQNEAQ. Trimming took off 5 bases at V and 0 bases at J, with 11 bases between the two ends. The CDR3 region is CASSPTRSSYNSPLHF. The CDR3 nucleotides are TGTGCCAGCAGCCCAACGAGGAGCTCCTATAATTCACCCCTCCACTTT.